The 3 T cell receptor beta chains below were found in one sample sequenced in a study of CD8 T cells in ankylosing spondylitis. In TCRdb, the 5' RACE reads were re-called with MiXCR into one record per CDR3 protein. The table has around 88,000 distinct CDR3 sequences, 8.8% seen once. The sample comprised blood, either unsorted or a sorted T cell fraction (not recorded which). These receptors were taken from a male donor with ankylosing spondylitis or in good health (not recorded which).

This CDR3 reads CASSLSYVGNQPQHF. In nucleotides, the CDR3 is TGTGCCAGCAGCTTGAGTTACGTTGGCAATCAGCCCCAGCATTTT. The chain links TRBV5-5 to TRBJ1-5; no reliable D call. The CDR3 length is 15 residues. CDR1 and CDR2 from the germline V gene are SGHKS and YYEKEE (reference sequence). The V end was cut by 1 base, the J end by 2 bases, with 10 bases between.

The chain carries TRBV7-9 and TRBJ2-7; D tentatively reads TRBD1 or TRBD2 (7 bases each). Deletions cut 0 bases from V and 1 base from J, with 13 bases between. This CDR3 region has 16 residues. The germline gives CDR1 SEHNR, CDR2 FQNEAQ (reference sequence). The CDR3 loop reads CASSLAERGQSYEQYF. The DNA for the CDR3 is TGTGCCAGCAGCTTAGCGGAGCGGGGACAGTCCTACGAGCAGTACTTC.

This clonotype was seen repeatedly, ten times or more. The gene calls are TRBV12-3 or TRBV12-4 and TRBJ2-5; the D call may be TRBD1 or TRBD2 (5 bases each). V lost 5 bases and J lost 5, with 27 bases in between. The CDR3 consists of 18 residues. This CDR3 reads CASSLARGGPDYIETQYF. DNA of the CDR3: TGTGCCAGCAGTCTCGCGAGGGGCGGGCCCGATTATATCGAGACCCAGTACTTC.